The clone carrying this TCR beta chain turned up a few times. The CDR3 has 11 residues. V was shortened by 3 bases and J by 13 bases, with 13 bases between the two germline ends. The source of the sample is a study of blood T cell repertoires in COVID-19. Clones were read by immunoSEQ multiplex PCR, and TCRdb kept only the in-frame ones, dropping some. The sample includes some 310,000 clones, 80% to 90% of them seen just once. The chain uses TRBV12-3 or TRBV12-4 and TRBJ2-7; D might be TRBD2 (6 bases). The sequence came from a man in his forties or fifties with active or convalescent COVID-19. The sequenced sample consisted of peripheral blood. The CDR3 region has the DNA TGTGCCAGCAGTTTGAGTGGGAGGCCCTACTTC. Amino acids: CASSLSGRPYF.